The 9 T cell receptor beta chains below all came from one sample that was sequenced in a study of T cell changes during pregnancy in multiple sclerosis. The data were produced by immunoSEQ multiplex PCR, yet TCRdb's version contains in-frame clones alone and is incomplete. There are about 36,000 clones in the sample; about 92% occur only once, and over 0.4% lies in the top ten. Sample: CD4+ T cells from peripheral blood mononuclear cells, taken in the first trimester of pregnancy. Source of these receptors: a female donor with multiple sclerosis, enrolled in a pregnancy study.

The CDR3 loop is CASVGTPSPGELFF. The CDR3 nucleotides are TGTGCCAGCGTAGGGACTCCGAGCCCCGGGGAGCTGTTTTTT. This rearrangement joins TRBV2 to TRBJ2-2, with TRBD2 as a possible D gene (6 bases). Trimming removed 8 bases at V and 6 bases at J, with 16 bases between. CDR1 is SNHLY and CDR2 is FYNNEI in the germline V gene. CDR3 length equals 14 residues. The whole variable domain, filled in from reference TRBV2 and TRBJ2-2, reads EPEVTQTPSHQVTQMGQEVILRCVPISNHLYFYWYRQILGQKVEFLVSFYNNEISEKSEIFDDQFSVERPDGSNFTLKIRSTKLEDSAMYFCASVGTPSPGELFFGEGSRLTVL.

The chain has TRBV7-2 and TRBJ1-1, with a possible D match to TRBD1 (6 bases). This CDR3 is 14 amino acids long. V was clipped by 4 bases and J by 0 bases, with 9 bases between them. The germline V gene has CDR1 SGHTA and CDR2 FQGNSA. The CDR3 sequence is CASSWGGLNTEAFF. The CDR3 bases are TGTGCCAGCAGCTGGGGGGGGCTGAACACTGAAGCTTTCTTT.

The chain carries TRBV6-1 and TRBJ1-2; D is unresolved. This CDR3 contains 13 residues. Per germline, CDR1 MNHNS and CDR2 SASEGT. The ends were cut back, 2 bases at V and 2 bases at J, with 6 bases in the middle. For the CDR3, the DNA is TGTGCCAGCAGTGAAACTCCCAACTATGGCTACACCTTC. Translation gives CASSETPNYGYTF.

The rearrangement uses TRBV6-1 and TRBJ2-1; TRBD2 is a possible D gene (6 bases). Germline loops: CDR1 MNHNS, CDR2 SASEGT. V was pared by 11 bases and J by 0 bases, with 11 bases between. CDR3 length: 13 residues. The CDR3 reads CAYSGASYNEQFF. The CDR3, as DNA: TGTGCCTATAGCGGAGCCTCCTACAATGAGCAGTTCTTC.

V gene TRBV7-2 combines with J gene TRBJ2-7, with 7 bases lining up with TRBD1. V was pared by 1 base and J by 2 bases, with 5 bases of the junction left unmatched. The CDR3 runs to 15 residues. Germline-derived CDR1 and CDR2 are SGHTA and FQGNSA. The CDR3 DNA follows: TGTGCCAGCAGCTTAGAGGGGGCGGTCGCCTACGAGCAGTACTTC. Translation: CASSLEGAVAYEQYF.

J is TRBJ2-5 and V is TRBV9, with a weak D call TRBD2 (5 bases). This CDR3 has 16 amino acids. The V and J ends lost 0 bases and 1 base respectively, with 13 bases between them. Germline CDR1 SGDLS, CDR2 YYNGEE. The CDR3 nucleotides read TGTGCCAGCAGCGTAGGTGGTGTAGGGAGCCAAGAGACCCAGTACTTC. It yields the protein CASSVGGVGSQETQYF.

The chain links TRBV7-2 to TRBJ1-6; possibly TRBD1 for D (6 bases). The CDR3 contains 15 residues. The V gene's germline CDR1 is SGHTA and CDR2 FQGNSA. V lost 2 bases and J 8 bases, leaving 13 bases between the germline ends. The CDR3 sequence: CASSLLRGADSPLHF. Written as DNA, the CDR3 is TGTGCCAGCAGCTTACTACGGGGGGCGGATTCACCCCTCCACTTT.

The chain couples TRBV7-3 to TRBJ2-1, with 13 bases aligning to TRBD2. Germline V gene sequence: CDR1 SGHTA, CDR2 FQGTGA. Trimming at V came to 1 base and at J to 7 bases, leaving 7 bases not matched to a gene. CDR3 length: 17 amino acids. The CDR3 region is CASSLNSGLAGSNEQFF. The CDR3 DNA sequence: TGTGCCAGCAGCTTAAACTCGGGACTAGCGGGAAGTAATGAGCAGTTCTTC.

The CDR3 region is CASSRGFEAFF. For the CDR3, the DNA is TGTGCCAGCTCACGCGGCTTTGAAGCTTTCTTT. This sequence joins TRBV18 and TRBJ1-1, with D unclear. Germline CDR1 and CDR2: KGHSH and LQKENI. The CDR3 spans 11 residues. V was cut by 4 bases and J by 7 bases, with 7 bases left in between.